This T cell receptor (beta chain) was captured by sequencing in a study of STAT5B mutations in CD4+ large granular lymphocyte leukemia. Study-wide results and limits: Compared with healthy controls (2/35), patient top clones favored TRBV06 (8/27). About 25% of private leukemic clonotypes occurred rarely in other patients' non-leukemic repertoires.

This clone occurred a few times. Its antigen is as yet unknown. Trimming pared 3 bases from V and 0 bases from J, leaving 7 bases between. Germline values: CDR1 ENHRY, CDR2 SYGVKD. CDR3 length: 14 residues. Controls came from buffy coats of healthy blood donors. This was a survey-level run. Only in-frame clones appear in the TCRdb table, and some are missing; sequencing was by immunoSEQ multiplex PCR. This table has about 40,000 clones, 80% to 90% appearing once. The chain has TRBV10-3 and TRBJ2-3, with D unresolved. This clonotype was obtained from a human donor in good health. Sequencing was carried out using CD4+ T cells from blood buffy coats. The DNA of the CDR3 is TGTGCCATCAGTGAAGACCAAAGCACAGATACGCAGTATTTT. It is translated as CAISEDQSTDTQYF.